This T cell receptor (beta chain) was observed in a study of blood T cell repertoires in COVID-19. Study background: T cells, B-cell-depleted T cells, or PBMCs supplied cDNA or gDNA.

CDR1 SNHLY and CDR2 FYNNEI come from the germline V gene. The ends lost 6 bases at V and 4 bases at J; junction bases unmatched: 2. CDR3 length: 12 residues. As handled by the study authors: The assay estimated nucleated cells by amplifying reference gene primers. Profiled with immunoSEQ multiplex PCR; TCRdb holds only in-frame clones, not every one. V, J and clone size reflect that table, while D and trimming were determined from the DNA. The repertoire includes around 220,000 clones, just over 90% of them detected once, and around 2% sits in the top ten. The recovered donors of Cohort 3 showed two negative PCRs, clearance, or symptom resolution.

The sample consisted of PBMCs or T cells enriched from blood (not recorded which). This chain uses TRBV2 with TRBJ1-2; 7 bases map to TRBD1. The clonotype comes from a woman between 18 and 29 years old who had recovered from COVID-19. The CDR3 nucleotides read TGTGCCAGCAGATGGACAGGCTATGGCTACACCTTC. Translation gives CASRWTGYGYTF.